Included here is one T cell receptor (beta chain) sequence, with context. This clone was seen a few times. Its antigen is still unknown. Within one base of it there is no much larger clone, and no base qualities were kept. These data originate in a study of blood T cell repertoires in COVID-19 (dated by TCRdb to 2018 to 2021). Regarding the complete study: The collaborator samples originated in the United States, Italy and Spain and spanned the acute and convalescent phases of COVID-19. The prospective study material was composed of cDNA or gDNA derived from T cells, B-cell-depleted T cells, or PBMCs. Deeply sampled blood TCRbeta repertoires from subjects exposed to, actively infected with, or recovered from COVID-19 were included in the dataset. The repertoires were released in a freely available public database meant as a resource for research on the immune response to SARS-CoV-2. The samples were drawn from two sources: the first 160 participants of the ongoing ImmuneRACE study, and about 1,300 subjects contributed by 6 global collaborators. A de-identified subject ID, COVID-19 status, age in years and sex were almost always included in the sample metadata. Where HLA class I and class II types were available, the types were taken from metadata supplied by the sample provider, not from assay-based typing.

At one collaborating source in Seattle, patients were enrolled during active infection and were followed longitudinally through the course of disease. The collaborating institutions used their own protocols to collect whole blood in K2EDTA tubes. For TCRbeta analysis, collaborator samples were shipped as frozen whole blood, as isolated PBMCs, or as DNA extracted from either sample type. The immunoSEQ Assay, a bias-controlled multiplex PCR, was used to amplify TCRbeta CDR3 regions from genomic DNA. In the paper's pipeline: Nucleated cell counts per sample were estimated from amplification of reference gene primers within the assay. Sequence reads were collapsed and filtered to measure the absolute abundance of every unique TCRbeta CDR3 rearrangement. For each sample, productive Simpson clonality was calculated as the square root of Simpson's diversity index over productive rearrangements. TCRdb limited this immuneACCESS table to in-frame rearrangements with V and J called. A share of clones is missing; checked studies link under half to unresolved V genes, and the rest is unexplained. V and J calls and clone size are copied from that table; D and trimming were computed from the DNA. The sample includes about 130,000 clones, with roughly 80% observed a single time. The top ten clonotypes cover about 5% of the sample.

What the work shows at the level of the full study, not this receptor alone: Clinical and demographic metadata were provided uncurated, with the amount varying by source and participant.

The sequencing sample was made of peripheral blood. The receptor was derived from a woman between 65 and 79 years old with COVID-19, enrolled during active disease.

This receptor has the CDR3 CASSLTGTEKLFF. The DNA is as follows: TGTGCCAGCAGCCTGACAGGGACTGAAAAACTGTTTTTT. The V and J segments used are TRBV6-6 and TRBJ1-4, and 7 junction bases match TRBD1. Per the germline V gene (reference sequence), MNHNY is the CDR1 and SVGAGI is the CDR2. V is trimmed back by 6 bases and J by 7 bases, and the junction contains 5 bases that no gene match accounts for. Taken from cysteine to phenylalanine, the CDR3 has 13 residues. Here the CDR3 DNA is all that survives: 39 bases in frame from base 1.